Each of the 32 T cell receptor beta chains below was sequenced from the same sample in a study of beta chain features in type 1 diabetes. Study-wide points: Type 1 diabetes patients had TCRB CDR3s that were shorter (moderately but significantly so) in all four CD4+ subsets.

Their target antigens are unknown. cDNA synthesis used the whole RNA isolate, giving expressed TCRB sequences. The data were produced by immunoSEQ multiplex PCR, yet TCRdb's version contains in-frame clones alone and is incomplete. The sample yields more than 250,000 clones, less than 30% seen once. The specimen sequenced was naive CD4+ T cells from blood. These receptors originate from a woman aged 25 to 39 with type 1 diabetes.

This clone was detected a few times. The chain has TRBV7-2 and TRBJ2-5, with D maybe TRBD2 (6 bases). The CDR3 length is 14 residues. Germline V gene sequence: CDR1 SGHTA, CDR2 FQGNSA. V was trimmed by 8 bases and J by 1 base, leaving 14 bases between them. The CDR3 DNA is TGTGCCAGCGCCGGGGGACCGCTCCAAGAGACCCAGTACTTC. As protein: CASAGGPLQETQYF.

The genes are TRBV30 and TRBJ2-1, with 10 positions matching TRBD2. V was pared by 0 bases and J by 6 bases, with 5 bases of the junction left unmatched. Germline CDR1 and CDR2: GTSNPN and SVGIG (reference sequence). The CDR3 consists of 15 residues. DNA of the CDR3: TGTGCCTGGAGTGTCTCTAGCGGGAGAGGCAATGAGCAGTTCTTC. Protein: CAWSVSSGRGNEQFF.

The chain combines TRBV30 with TRBJ2-7, with TRBD2 matching 14 bases. The germline CDR1 and CDR2 sequences are GTSNPN and SVGIG (reference sequence). V was clipped by 3 bases and J by 3 bases; unmatched bases: 4. This CDR3 is built from 15 residues. The CDR3 DNA reads as TGTGCCTGGAGCCCGGGACTAGCGGGAGTCTACGAGCAGTACTTC. As protein: CAWSPGLAGVYEQYF. The variable domain in full, with the rest retrieved from reference TRBV30 and TRBJ2-7, is SQTIHQWPATLVQPVGSPLSLECTVEGTSNPNLYWYRQAAGRGLQLLFYSVGIGQISSEVPQNLSASRPQDRQFILSSKKLLLSDSGFYLCAWSPGLAGVYEQYFGPGTRLTVT.

Only a few counts were recorded for this clone. Other nucleotide sequences in the sample specify the same CDR3. This CDR3 is CASSRDRAYEQYF. CDR3 sequence (DNA): TGTGCCAGCAGCCGGGACAGGGCTTACGAGCAGTACTTC. The rearrangement joins TRBV11-2 to TRBJ2-7, with 9 bases identical to TRBD1. The CDR3 extends over 13 amino acids. V was pared by 5 bases and J by 4 bases, with 3 bases of the junction left unmatched. Germline V lookup: CDR1 SGHAT, CDR2 FQNNGV.

This clone was seen a handful of times. The J gene is TRBJ1-3, the V gene TRBV19, with D maybe TRBD1 (6 bases). The V end was cut by 3 bases, the J end by 0 bases, with 12 bases between. Germline V CDR1 and CDR2: LNHDA, SQIVND (reference sequence). The CDR3 has 16 residues. The CDR3 loop is CASSIPTGLSGNTIYF. DNA of the CDR3: TGTGCCAGTAGTATCCCGACAGGCCTCTCTGGAAACACCATATATTTT.

This clone was seen a handful of times. The V call is TRBV4-1, the J call TRBJ2-5; the match to TRBD2 covers 9 bases. Trimming cost V 3 bases and J 2 bases; bases outside gene matches: 7. Germline-derived CDR1 and CDR2 are MGHRA and YSYEKL. The CDR3 contains 16 residues. The DNA for the CDR3 is TGCGCCAGCAGCCAGGTTAGCGGGAGTTTTCAAGAGACCCAGTACTTC. It is translated as CASSQVSGSFQETQYF.

The chain couples TRBV5-4 to TRBJ2-7, with D tentatively TRBD2 (6 bases). Germline V gene sequence: CDR1 SGHNT, CDR2 YYREEE (reference sequence). The V end lost 5 bases, the J end lost 3 bases, and 15 bases lay between the germline ends. The CDR3 spans 14 residues. The CDR3 bases are TGTGCCAGCAGGCCCCCGGGAGACCTCTACGAGCAGTACTTC. Translated: CASRPPGDLYEQYF.

This chain joins TRBV7-3 and TRBJ1-2, with 7 bases matching TRBD1. This CDR3 has 15 residues. V gave up 5 bases and J gave up 2 bases; unmatched junction bases: 8. Germline lookup yields CDR1 SGHTA and CDR2 FQGTGA. The CDR3 spells CASSPTGTENYGYTF. DNA of the CDR3: TGTGCCAGCAGCCCTACCGGGACAGAAAACTATGGCTACACCTTC.

The chain employs TRBV30 and TRBJ1-1; possible D gene TRBD1, 5 bases. V was clipped by 5 bases and J by 5 bases, with 12 bases between them. Germline CDR1 and CDR2: GTSNPN and SVGIG (reference sequence). The length of the CDR3 is 12 residues. CDR3 bases: TGTGCCTGGGCTGAACAGGAGACTGAAGCTTTCTTT. Encoded protein: CAWAEQETEAFF.

V is TRBV29-1 and J is TRBJ2-5, with D perhaps TRBD1 (6 bases). The CDR3 spans 12 residues. CDR1 and CDR2 (germline): SQVTM, ANQGSEA. CDR3 bases: TGCACCTCTTACAGGGCCCAAGAGACCCAGTACTTC. As protein: CTSYRAQETQYF.

This clone was counted only a few times. The chain combines TRBV28 with TRBJ1-2, with 7 positions matching TRBD1. This CDR3 spans 14 amino acids. The germline V gene has CDR1 MDHEN and CDR2 SYDVKM. Losses at the gene ends were 3 bases for V and 4 bases for J; bases not matched to a gene: 5. The CDR3 loop is CASSLIGGVYGYTF. The CDR3 region has the DNA TGTGCCAGCAGTTTGATAGGGGGCGTCTATGGCTACACCTTC.

DNA for the CDR3: TGTGCCAGCTCAGCCGGACAGGGGTACAATCAGCCCCAGCATTTT. This gives the protein CASSAGQGYNQPQHF. This chain uses TRBV18 with TRBJ1-5, with 9 bases aligning to TRBD1. Germline V gives CDR1 KGHSH, CDR2 LQKENI. The V and J ends lost 5 bases and 3 bases, in that order; junction bases with no gene match: 5. The CDR3 sequence is 15 residues long.

Only a few counts were recorded for this clone. V usage is TRBV9 and J usage is TRBJ2-3; TRBD2 is a possible D gene (5 bases). Germline V lookup: CDR1 SGDLS, CDR2 YYNGEE. V was shortened by 4 bases and J by 6 bases, with 18 bases between the two germline ends. This CDR3 is 15 amino acids long. The CDR3: CASSNLLGETDTQYF. The CDR3, as DNA: TGTGCCAGCAGCAACCTACTCGGGGAGACTGATACGCAGTATTTT.

A few counts support this clone. The chain carries TRBV7-9 and TRBJ2-1; weak D call: TRBD2 (6 bases). Germline-derived CDR1 and CDR2 are SEHNR and FQNEAQ (reference sequence). This CDR3 has 14 residues. With 5 bases removed from V and 10 bases from J, the gap between germline ends came to 18 bases. DNA for the CDR3: TGTGCCAGCAGCCCTGGTCGGCGGGGCCGCGAGCAGTTCTTC. Translation: CASSPGRRGREQFF.

This rearrangement joins TRBV15 to TRBJ2-2; possible D gene TRBD1, 5 bases. Germline lookup yields CDR1 LNHNV and CDR2 YYDKDF (reference sequence). The CDR3 is 16 residues long. The V end lost 5 bases, the J end lost 6 bases, and 19 bases lay between the germline ends. The CDR3 sequence: CATSGVAQGIAGELFF. In DNA form, the CDR3 reads TGTGCCACCAGCGGAGTAGCTCAGGGCATCGCCGGGGAGCTGTTTTTT.

The chain has TRBV28 and TRBJ2-7; 11 nucleotides match TRBD2. CDR1 and CDR2 (germline): MDHEN, SYDVKM. V gave up 6 bases and J gave up 9 bases; unmatched junction bases: 7. The CDR3 runs to 13 residues. CDR3 nucleotide sequence: TGTGCCAGCAGGTCCCCCCTAGCGGGAGGGCAGTACTTC. Translation gives CASRSPLAGGQYF.

The chain combines TRBV7-9 with TRBJ2-5, with unresolved D. The CDR3 runs to 16 residues. Per germline, CDR1 SEHNR and CDR2 FQNEAQ (reference sequence). V dropped 5 bases and J dropped 1 base, with 17 bases sitting between them. The CDR3 region is CASSLGRSGGQETQYF. In DNA, the CDR3 is TGTGCCAGCAGCCTCGGTCGGTCGGGTGGCCAAGAGACCCAGTACTTC.

This clone showed up just a few times. CDR3 loop: CASIWGAGGFLNEQFF. CDR3 nucleotide sequence: TGTGCCAGCATCTGGGGTGCGGGAGGGTTTCTCAATGAGCAGTTCTTC. This chain joins TRBV7-9 and TRBJ2-1; TRBD2 matches 9 bases. V dropped 7 bases and J dropped 6; count of bases not matched to a gene: 13. The CDR3 extends over 16 amino acids. The V gene's germline CDR1 is SEHNR and CDR2 FQNEAQ (reference sequence).

The rearrangement links TRBV6-5 to TRBJ1-2, with TRBD1 as a possible D gene (6 bases). Trimming removed 5 bases from V and 7 bases from J, with 20 bases in between. Germline loops: CDR1 MNHEY, CDR2 SVGAGI. CDR3 length: 15 amino acids. DNA for the CDR3: TGTGCCAGCAGTCAAACACAGGGCCCGGCGCGTGGCTACACCTTC. The encoded protein is CASSQTQGPARGYTF.

This clone was observed a handful of times. The chain joins TRBV19 to TRBJ2-1, with TRBD2 identical over 9 bases. The germline V gene encodes CDR1 LNHDA and CDR2 SQIVND (reference sequence). V dropped 4 bases and J dropped 1; count of bases not matched to a gene: 5. The length of the CDR3 is 16 residues. CDR3 DNA: TGTGCCAGTAGTACTGTGACTAGCGGATCCTACAATGAGCAGTTCTTC. Translation: CASSTVTSGSYNEQFF. Combining the CDR3 with reference TRBV19 and TRBJ2-1 gives the whole variable domain DGGITQSPKYLFRKEGQNVTLSCEQNLNHDAMYWYRQDPGQGLRLIYYSQIVNDFQKGDIAEGYSVSREKKESFPLTVTSAQKNPTAFYLCASSTVTSGSYNEQFFGPGTRLTVL.

V and J are TRBV5-6 and TRBJ1-4; D may be TRBD1 (5 bases). V lost 4 bases, J lost 7 bases, and 17 bases lay in between. Per germline, CDR1 SGHDT and CDR2 YYEEEE. The CDR3 runs 15 residues. The CDR3 sequence is CASSTFSGVFEKLFF. The CDR3 nucleotides are TGTGCCAGCAGCACCTTCTCGGGGGTCTTTGAAAAACTGTTTTTT.

The chain combines TRBV19 with TRBJ1-2; TRBD1 agrees at 7 bases. This CDR3 spans 13 amino acids. The J segment lost 6 bases and the V segment lost 5 bases, leaving 6 bases of the junction unmatched. Germline V gene sequence: CDR1 LNHDA, CDR2 SQIVND (reference sequence). DNA for the CDR3: TGTGCCAGTAGTTCGGGACAGTTTAATGGCTACACCTTC. It yields the protein CASSSGQFNGYTF.

The chain combines TRBV29-1 with TRBJ2-3, with 10 nucleotides matching TRBD1. Germline CDR1 reads SQVTM; CDR2 reads ANQGSEA. Losses at the gene ends were 6 bases for V and 5 bases for J; bases not matched to a gene: 11. The CDR3 loop spans 15 amino acids. CDR3 DNA sequence: TGCAGCGTACAAAGACAGGGGGCGAACATAGATACGCAGTATTTT. This encodes CSVQRQGANIDTQYF.

There are a few counts of this clone. V and J are TRBV7-9 and TRBJ2-7; the D gene is possibly TRBD1 (6 bases). Trimming took off 2 bases at V and 4 bases at J, with 12 bases between the two ends. Germline loops: CDR1 SEHNR, CDR2 FQNEAQ (reference sequence). This CDR3 has 14 amino acids. Here the CDR3 DNA reads TGTGCCAGCAGCTTACAGGGGAAAGCGTACGAGCAGTACTTC. The encoded protein is CASSLQGKAYEQYF.

This clone was observed a handful of times. V and J are TRBV18 and TRBJ1-1; D remains unclear. The V gene's germline CDR1 is KGHSH and CDR2 LQKENI. The CDR3 has 16 residues. V lost 3 bases and J 0 bases, leaving 14 bases between the germline ends. The CDR3, as DNA: TGTGCCAGCTCACCCGGATTCCCGGGGATGAACACTGAAGCTTTCTTT. Translation: CASSPGFPGMNTEAFF.

This chain joins TRBV30 and TRBJ2-5, with D uncertain. Germline V gene sequence: CDR1 GTSNPN, CDR2 SVGIG (reference sequence). With 4 bases removed from V and 0 bases from J, the gap between germline ends came to 6 bases. The CDR3 sequence is 12 residues long. CDR3 in amino acids: CAWTQYQETQYF. CDR3 DNA sequence: TGTGCCTGGACCCAGTACCAAGAGACCCAGTACTTC.

A few counts support this clone. The CDR3 region has the DNA TGTGCCAGCAGCCGGCGGGAGGGCGGTATAGGCTACGAGCAGTACTTC. This sequence encodes CASSRREGGIGYEQYF. V gene TRBV5-6 combines with J gene TRBJ2-7; 9 bases match TRBD2. Germline loops: CDR1 SGHDT, CDR2 YYEEEE. This CDR3 has 16 residues. The junction had 11 bases not matched to a gene; V was cut back by 4 bases and J by 3 bases.

This clone was counted between two and nine times. This sequence joins TRBV19 and TRBJ2-1; 11 nucleotides match TRBD2. This CDR3 comprises 15 residues. In germline, CDR1 is LNHDA, CDR2 SQIVND (reference sequence). With V trimmed by 6 bases and J by 8 bases, 9 bases remained unmatched. CDR3 sequence (DNA): TGTGCCAGTAGAATGGGACTAGCGGAGTCCGATGAGCAGTTCTTC. Protein: CASRMGLAESDEQFF.

The chain has TRBV4-1 and TRBJ1-2, with 8 nucleotides matching TRBD1. V dropped 1 base and J dropped 8; count of bases not matched to a gene: 9. The V gene's germline CDR1 is MGHRA and CDR2 YSYEKL. The CDR3 length is 15 residues. CDR3 sequence (DNA): TGCGCCAGCAGCCAAGTGGGCAGGGGGCGATACGGCTACACCTTC. It translates to CASSQVGRGRYGYTF.

About this clone: This same CDR3 is encoded by further DNA sequences in the sample. The chain has TRBV30 and TRBJ2-5; unclear D gene. The ends were cut back, 0 bases at V and 4 bases at J, with 3 bases in the middle. Germline V CDR1 and CDR2: GTSNPN, SVGIG (reference sequence). The CDR3 extends over 11 amino acids. This CDR3 reads CAWSVLETQYF. CDR3 coding DNA: TGTGCCTGGAGTGTCTTAGAGACCCAGTACTTC.

This clone was observed a handful of times. The chain uses TRBV4-1 and TRBJ2-3; TRBD2 might be the D (5 bases). Per germline, CDR1 MGHRA and CDR2 YSYEKL. The CDR3 has 14 residues. Trimming took off 1 base at V and 1 base at J, with 6 bases between the two ends. The CDR3, as DNA: TGCGCCAGCAGCCAAGTGGGAGGCACAGATACGCAGTATTTT. Translating gives CASSQVGGTDTQYF.

CDR3 nucleotides: TGTGCCAGCAGTGACATTTCCTACGAGCAGTACTTC. It specifies CASSDISYEQYF. The chain carries TRBV2 and TRBJ2-7; D ambiguous. Deletions cut 3 bases from V and 1 base from J, with 4 bases between. Germline V CDR1 and CDR2: SNHLY, FYNNEI. The CDR3 sequence is 12 residues long.